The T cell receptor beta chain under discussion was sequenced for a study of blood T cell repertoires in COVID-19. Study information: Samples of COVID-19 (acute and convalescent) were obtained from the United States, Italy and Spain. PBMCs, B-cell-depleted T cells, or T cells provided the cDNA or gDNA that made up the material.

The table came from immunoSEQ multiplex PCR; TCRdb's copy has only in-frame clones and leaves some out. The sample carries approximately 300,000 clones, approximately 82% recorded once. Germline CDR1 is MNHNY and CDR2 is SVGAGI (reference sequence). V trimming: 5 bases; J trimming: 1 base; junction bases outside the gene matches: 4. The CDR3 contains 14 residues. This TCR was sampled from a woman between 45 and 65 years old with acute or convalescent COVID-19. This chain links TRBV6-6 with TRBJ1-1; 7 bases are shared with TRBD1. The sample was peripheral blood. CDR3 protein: CASSTGVENTEAFF. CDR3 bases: TGTGCCAGCAGTACAGGGGTCGAGAACACTGAAGCTTTCTTT.